Listed below are T cell receptor beta chains from one sample, sequenced in a study of Ad26.COV2.S vaccination and SARS-CoV-2 variants. Produced via immunoSEQ multiplex PCR; TCRdb's table is partial and in-frame only. The table records a few hundred thousand clones, 87% of them present only once. This specimen consisted of peripheral blood, obtained in a trial of Ad26.COV2.S vaccine versus placebo. Receptors were obtained from a person between 18 and 59 years old who received the Ad26.COV2.S COVID-19 vaccine or a placebo. CDR3s include the opening cysteine and the closing phenylalanine or tryptophan. The D gene is left open where the match is weak. The size field is filled for only some rows; it gives once, few, many or a size class.

TRBV5-1,NA,NA,TRBJ2-7,CASSGGNSYEQYF,TGCGCCAGCAGCGGCGGGAACTCCTACGAGCAGTACTTC
TRBV5-1,NA,NA,TRBJ2-2,CASSLGVANTGELFF,TGCGCCAGCAGCTTGGGGGTAGCAAACACCGGGGAGCTGTTTTTT
TRBV7-3,NA,NA,TRBJ1-1,CASSSRVAVIRGTEAFF,TGTGCCAGCAGCTCCCGCGTAGCGGTCATCAGGGGCACTGAAGCTTTCTTT
TRBV6-6,NA,TRBD2,TRBJ2-7,CATSFGGAGWLDEQYF,TGTGCCACCAGCTTCGGGGGGGCAGGGTGGTTGGACGAGCAGTACTTC
TRBV4-2,NA,TRBD1,TRBJ1-3,CASSQEQGAGNTIYF,TGTGCCAGCAGCCAAGAACAGGGGGCCGGAAACACCATATATTTT
TRBV7-9,NA,NA,TRBJ1-5,CASSPYAGGSNQPQHF,TGTGCCAGCAGCCCCTATGCGGGGGGAAGCAATCAGCCCCAGCATTTT
TRBV4-3,NA,TRBD1,TRBJ1-2,CASSQGGTGGHYGYTF,TGCGCCAGCAGCCAAGGTGGGACAGGGGGACACTATGGCTACACCTTC
TRBV6-2/TRBV6-3,NA,NA,TRBJ1-5,CASSYGLGRQPQHF,TGTGCCAGCAGTTATGGGCTAGGGCGTCAGCCCCAGCATTTT
TRBV15,NA,NA,TRBJ1-5,CATRLNKLGKGQPQHF,TGTGCCACCCGTCTAAATAAGTTAGGCAAGGGGCAGCCCCAGCATTTT
TRBV10-3,NA,TRBD2,TRBJ2-3,CAISALLAGGGSSTDTQYF,TGTGCCATCAGCGCTCTTCTAGCGGGGGGCGGTTCTAGCACAGATACGCAGTATTTT
TRBV2,NA,NA,TRBJ2-1,CASRRPGETRHNEQFF,TGTGCCAGCAGAAGACCCGGGGAGACTCGGCACAATGAGCAGTTCTTC
TRBV12-3/TRBV12-4,NA,NA,TRBJ1-1,CASTRGGGKEAFF,TGTGCCAGCACTCGAGGGGGGGGCAAGGAAGCTTTCTTT
TRBV19,NA,TRBD1,TRBJ2-5,CASSGRTGLQETQYF,TGTGCCAGTAGTGGCCGGACAGGGCTCCAAGAGACCCAGTACTTC
TRBV6-2/TRBV6-3,NA,NA,TRBJ1-6,CASSYPGRDSPLHF,TGTGCCAGCAGTTACCCGGGACGTGATTCACCCCTCCACTTT
TRBV5-1,once,TRBD1,TRBJ2-1,CASSSGQTYNEQFF,TGCGCCAGCAGCTCGGGACAGACCTACAATGAGCAGTTCTTC
TRBV7-6,NA,TRBD1,TRBJ1-5,CASSSGQGADQPQHF,TGTGCCAGCAGCTCGGGACAGGGGGCGGATCAGCCCCAGCATTTT